Presented here are 26 T cell receptor beta chains from one specimen sequenced in a study of blood T cell repertoires in COVID-19. Sequencing was performed with immunoSEQ multiplex PCR; in TCRdb, only in-frame clones are kept and a portion is missing. Here the sample spans under 300,000 clones, just under 85% being singletons. Input material: peripheral blood. The receptors derive from an elderly woman with acute or convalescent COVID-19.

The chain combines TRBV28 with TRBJ1-2, with 7 bases that match TRBD1. CDR3 length equals 12 residues. V shed 2 bases, J shed 11 bases, and the junction held 5 bases outside the gene matches. Germline V gives CDR1 MDHEN, CDR2 SYDVKM. The DNA of the CDR3 is TGTGCCAGCAGTTTAGGGGGACAGAGATACACCTTC. Translated, it gives CASSLGGQRYTF.

The chain uses TRBV19 and TRBJ1-1, with 8 positions matching TRBD1. Per germline, CDR1 LNHDA and CDR2 SQIVND (reference sequence). J was trimmed by 0 bases and V by 5 bases; bases with no gene match: 5. The CDR3 contains 15 residues. CDR3 in amino acids: CASSPTGAMNTEAFF. The CDR3 DNA sequence: TGTGCCAGTAGTCCGACAGGGGCGATGAACACTGAAGCTTTCTTT.

The chain joins TRBV6-1 to TRBJ2-1; weak D call: TRBD2 (6 bases). Trimming took off 4 bases at V and 3 bases at J, with 16 bases between the two ends. Germline values: CDR1 MNHNS, CDR2 SASEGT. This CDR3 comprises 16 residues. The CDR3 region has the DNA TGTGCCAGCAGTGGAAGTCGGCGCGGGGACTACAATGAGCAGTTCTTC. Translating it yields CASSGSRRGDYNEQFF.

The J gene is TRBJ1-5, the V gene TRBV12-3 or TRBV12-4; D remains ambiguous. V was shortened by 5 bases and J by 6 bases, with 11 bases between the two germline ends. The CDR3 covers 13 residues. CDR3 sequence: CASSLRDGQPQHF. For the CDR3, the DNA is TGTGCCAGCAGTCTCCGGGATGGTCAGCCCCAGCATTTT.

V gene TRBV5-1 combines with J gene TRBJ1-2, with TRBD1 as a possible D gene (6 bases). V lost 0 bases to trimming and J lost 2 bases, with 23 bases between them. The CDR3 runs to 19 residues. Germline CDR1 SGHRS, CDR2 YFSETQ. The CDR3 reads CASSLGLQGTHPQNYGYTF. The CDR3 DNA reads as TGCGCCAGCAGCTTGGGACTCCAGGGGACACACCCTCAGAACTATGGCTACACCTTC.

This clone appeared once. The chain employs TRBV4-2 and TRBJ2-3; 7 bases map to TRBD2. In germline, CDR1 is LGHNA, CDR2 YNFKEQ. Unmatched junction bases numbered 5, after V lost 0 bases and J lost 5 bases. The CDR3 loop spans 15 amino acids. The CDR3 protein is CASSQEGGGGDTQYF. The CDR3, as DNA: TGTGCCAGCAGCCAAGAGGGGGGGGGAGGAGATACGCAGTATTTT.

This clone is a singleton in its sample. CDR3 DNA: TGTGCCAGCAGCTTGGGGCGGGGGGGCCGACAAGAGACCCAGTACTTC. It encodes CASSLGRGGRQETQYF. The rearrangement links TRBV5-8 to TRBJ2-5, with 9 bases identical to TRBD2. Germline values: CDR1 SGHTS, CDR2 YDEGEE. The junction had 5 bases not matched to a gene; V was cut back by 0 bases and J by 2 bases. The CDR3 totals 16 residues.

V usage is TRBV10-3 and J usage is TRBJ1-1, with D possibly TRBD1 on 6 matching bases. Germline CDR1 reads ENHRY; CDR2 reads SYGVKD. The CDR3 spans 15 residues. Deletions cut 11 bases from V and 0 bases from J, with 19 bases between. The CDR3 is CARAPGGNMNTEAFF. CDR3 in DNA: TGTGCCCGTGCTCCGGGGGGCAACATGAACACTGAAGCTTTCTTT.

V is TRBV28 and J is TRBJ1-2, with no clear D. The CDR3 is made up of 15 amino acids. Germline V gives CDR1 MDHEN, CDR2 SYDVKM. Trimming stripped 8 bases from V and 2 bases from J, with 18 bases between. CDR3 DNA: TGTGCCAGCTCTTCCGGGGAGTTCCCCAACTATGGCTACACCTTC. Its protein product is CASSSGEFPNYGYTF.

The V gene is TRBV7-9, the J gene TRBJ1-1; a possible D gene is TRBD1 (5 bases). Germline CDR1 and CDR2: SEHNR and FQNEAQ (reference sequence). This CDR3 region has 17 residues. V lost 5 bases and J 3 bases, leaving 22 bases between the germline ends. DNA for the CDR3: TGTGCCAGCAGCCATAGGGTTGGGGCGCGCGGGGACACTGAAGCTTTCTTT. Encoded protein: CASSHRVGARGDTEAFF.

This rearrangement joins TRBV2 to TRBJ2-7; unclear D gene. This CDR3 is 12 amino acids long. Trimming pared 1 base from V and 4 bases from J, leaving 5 bases between. Germline values: CDR1 SNHLY, CDR2 FYNNEI. CDR3 in DNA: TGTGCCAGCAGTGAAGTCCTGTACGAGCAGTACTTC. Its protein is CASSEVLYEQYF.

This chain uses TRBV18 with TRBJ2-5; no reliable D call. In germline, CDR1 is KGHSH, CDR2 LQKENI. CDR3 length: 15 amino acids. Deletions cut 3 bases from V and 0 bases from J, with 11 bases between. The CDR3 sequence: CASSPNLSDQETQYF. DNA of the CDR3: TGTGCCAGCTCACCCAATCTGAGCGACCAAGAGACCCAGTACTTC.

This rearrangement joins TRBV2 to TRBJ1-5, with 12 positions matching TRBD1. J gave up 7 bases and V 4 bases, and 5 bases lay outside the gene matches. The CDR3 runs 15 residues. From germline, CDR1 is SNHLY and CDR2 FYNNEI. The CDR3 region has the DNA TGTGCCAGCAGTGGGGGACAGGGGGCGCGACAGCCCCAGCATTTT. This sequence encodes CASSGGQGARQPQHF.

The chain is built from TRBV30 and TRBJ2-7; D gene unclear. Germline V gene lookup returns CDR1 GTSNPN and CDR2 SVGIG (reference sequence). The length of the CDR3 is 12 residues. Trimming pared 4 bases from V and 1 base from J, leaving 8 bases between. The DNA of the CDR3 is TGTGCCTGGAAGCAGGATTCCTACGAGCAGTACTTC. The encoded protein is CAWKQDSYEQYF.

This clone was found once. Other DNA sequences in the sample encode the same CDR3. The rearrangement links TRBV2 to TRBJ1-5; D is ambiguous. Trimming cost V 2 bases and J 3 bases, with 5 bases left between them. There are 13 residues in the CDR3. Germline values: CDR1 SNHLY, CDR2 FYNNEI. CDR3 region: CASSEQFNQPQHF. The CDR3 bases are TGTGCCAGCAGTGAACAGTTCAATCAGCCCCAGCATTTT.

The chain links TRBV24-1 to TRBJ1-5; D might be TRBD1 (5 bases). V lost 5 bases and J lost 6, with 10 bases in between. Germline V gene data show CDR1 as KGHDR and CDR2 as SFDVKD. The CDR3 sequence is 13 residues long. CDR3 amino acids: CATSAEGAQPQHF. CDR3 bases: TGTGCCACCAGTGCGGAAGGGGCTCAGCCCCAGCATTTT.

This rearrangement joins TRBV3-1 (or the pseudogene TRBV3-2) to TRBJ1-5, with D tentatively TRBD1 (6 bases). The CDR3 has 14 amino acids. V lost 3 bases to trimming and J lost 4 bases, with 10 bases between them. Germline-derived CDR1 and CDR2 are LGHDT and YNNKEL (reference sequence). The CDR3 protein is CASSHGQSNQPQHF. CDR3 sequence (DNA): TGTGCCAGCAGCCACGGACAGTCGAATCAGCCCCAGCATTTT.

This sequence joins TRBV5-4 and TRBJ1-1; D unclear. The CDR3 has 15 amino acids. Germline V lookup: CDR1 SGHNT, CDR2 YYREEE (reference sequence). V gave up 0 bases and J gave up 1 base, with 10 bases separating them. The CDR3 sequence: CASSLGGRPNTEAFF. The CDR3 region has the DNA TGTGCCAGCAGCTTGGGAGGGAGACCGAACACTGAAGCTTTCTTT.

The gene calls are TRBV19 and TRBJ1-1; no clear D gene. CDR3 size: 13 residues. CDR1 is LNHDA, CDR2 SQIVND, per germline (reference sequence). Deletions cut 5 bases from V and 3 bases from J, with 10 bases between. CDR3 DNA sequence: TGTGCCAGTAGTGCCACCGGGGACACTGAAGCTTTCTTT. Its protein product is CASSATGDTEAFF.

This clone was recorded many times. The chain uses TRBV5-1 and TRBJ2-5; 8 nucleotides line up with TRBD1. The CDR3 has 14 residues. Germline-derived CDR1 and CDR2 are SGHRS and YFSETQ. The J segment lost 3 bases and the V segment lost 4 bases, leaving 5 bases of the junction unmatched. CDR3: CASSRQGMEETQYF. CDR3 coding DNA: TGCGCCAGCAGCCGACAGGGGATGGAAGAGACCCAGTACTTC.

The rearrangement links TRBV30 to TRBJ1-6; 11 positions match TRBD1. The CDR3 is 16 residues long. In germline, CDR1 is GTSNPN, CDR2 SVGIG (reference sequence). V lost 0 bases and J lost 9; bases outside the gene matches: 7. The chain's CDR3 is CAWSVQGTGGRSPLHF. The CDR3 DNA sequence: TGTGCCTGGAGTGTACAAGGGACAGGGGGGCGTTCACCCCTCCACTTT.

This rearrangement joins TRBV6-1 to TRBJ2-7; TRBD1 is a possible D gene (5 bases). The CDR3 extends over 14 amino acids. Trimming removed 5 bases from V and 7 bases from J, with 18 bases in between. Germline V CDR1 and CDR2: MNHNS, SASEGT. The CDR3 loop reads CASSYGPHQGEQYF. The CDR3 DNA reads TGTGCCAGCAGTTATGGGCCCCATCAGGGAGAGCAGTACTTC.

The chain combines TRBV2 with TRBJ2-1; tentatively, D is TRBD1 (6 bases). CDR3 length equals 13 residues. The V end was cut by 4 bases, the J end by 9 bases, with 13 bases between. Germline V gene data show CDR1 as SNHLY and CDR2 as FYNNEI. The CDR3 loop is CASSVFQGSEQFF. The CDR3 DNA reads as TGTGCCAGCAGTGTATTCCAGGGGAGTGAGCAGTTCTTC.

This clone appeared once. This chain links TRBV5-1 with TRBJ2-7; TRBD1 matches at 7 bases. The J segment lost 3 bases and the V segment lost 4 bases, leaving 4 bases of the junction unmatched. CDR1 and CDR2 (germline): SGHRS, YFSETQ. CDR3 size: 13 residues. CDR3 region: CASSQGQIYEQYF. The CDR3 region has the DNA TGCGCCAGCAGCCAGGGACAGATCTACGAGCAGTACTTC.

This chain uses TRBV7-9 with TRBJ2-5; 7 bases match TRBD2. J was trimmed by 2 bases and V by 6 bases; bases with no gene match: 6. Germline CDR1 reads SEHNR; CDR2 reads FQNEAQ (reference sequence). The CDR3 is made up of 14 amino acids. The CDR3 bases are TGTGCCAGCAGACAATCGGGGGGTCAAGAGACCCAGTACTTC. Translating it yields CASRQSGGQETQYF. Full variable domain (rest looked up from reference TRBV7-9 and TRBJ2-5): DTGVSQNPRHKITKRGQNVTFRCDPISEHNRLYWYRQTLGQGPEFLTYFQNEAQLEKSRLLSDRFSAERPKGSFSTLEIQRTEQGDSAMYLCASRQSGGQETQYFGPGTRLLVL.

The sample holds a few counts of this clone. This rearrangement joins TRBV7-3 to TRBJ2-1; 8 positions match TRBD2. This CDR3 spans 15 amino acids. The V gene's germline CDR1 is SGHTA and CDR2 FQGTGA. After removal of 5 bases from V and 11 bases from J, the junction contained 14 bases not matched to a gene. In nucleotides, the CDR3 is TGTGCCAGCAGCAATAGGGCTAGCGGGCGGATCAAGCAGTTCTTC. This codes for CASSNRASGRIKQFF.